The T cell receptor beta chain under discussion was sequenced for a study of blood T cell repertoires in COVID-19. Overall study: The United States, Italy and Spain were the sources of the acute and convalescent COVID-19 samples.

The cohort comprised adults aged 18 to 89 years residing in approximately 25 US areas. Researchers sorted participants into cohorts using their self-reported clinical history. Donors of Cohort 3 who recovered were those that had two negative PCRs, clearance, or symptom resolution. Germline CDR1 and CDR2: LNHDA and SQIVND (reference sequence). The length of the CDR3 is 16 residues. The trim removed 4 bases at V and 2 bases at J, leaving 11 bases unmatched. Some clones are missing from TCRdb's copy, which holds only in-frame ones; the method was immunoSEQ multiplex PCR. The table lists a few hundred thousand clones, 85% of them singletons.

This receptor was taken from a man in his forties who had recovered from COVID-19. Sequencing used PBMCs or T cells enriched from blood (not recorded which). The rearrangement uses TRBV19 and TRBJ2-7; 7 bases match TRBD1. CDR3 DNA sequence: TGTGCCAGTAGTAGCACAGGGGCTGGCTGGGCCTACGAGCAGTACTTC. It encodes CASSSTGAGWAYEQYF. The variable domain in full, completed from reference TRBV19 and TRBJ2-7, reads DGGITQSPKYLFRKEGQNVTLSCEQNLNHDAMYWYRQDPGQGLRLIYYSQIVNDFQKGDIAEGYSVSREKKESFPLTVTSAQKNPTAFYLCASSSTGAGWAYEQYFGPGTRLTVT.